This TCR beta chain was identified in a study of brain T cells in children with intractable seizures. Study findings and constraints: Clones missing pre-surgery may reflect undersampling of that blood sample. HCMV serostatus was not known, and viral specificity came from CDR3 similarity only.

Points on this clone: Its antigen is not identified.

The CDR3 runs to 15 residues. From germline, CDR1 is LNHDA and CDR2 SQIVND (reference sequence). Trimming cost V 7 bases and J 5 bases, with 17 bases left between them. Assay: immunoSEQ multiplex PCR; the TCRdb copy retains only in-frame clones and omits some. The sample has just under 65,000 clones; about 96% are singletons. Surgery cases with the highest brain T cell transcript signatures were chosen for sequencing. Pre-surgery treatment included at least one anti-epileptic drug. Sequenced here: peripheral blood, sampled at surgery. The chain employs TRBV19 and TRBJ2-2; weak D call: TRBD2 (5 bases). This clonotype originated in a boy in the first two years of life with focal cortical dysplasia and intractable seizures. Written as DNA, the CDR3 is TGTGCCAGTACTTATTCGAGGGAGTGGACCGGGGAGCTGTTTTTT. Its protein product is CASTYSREWTGELFF.